This T cell receptor beta chain is drawn from a study of shared clonotypes between healthy human individuals. Overall study findings and caveats: Larger estimated richness was generally recorded for naive subsets relative to memory subsets. Sequencing depth was expected to affect clonotype sharing among donors.

Concerning this clone: What it binds is not known.

Here immunoSEQ multiplex PCR was the method, and the copy in TCRdb shows in-frame clones only, minus some. The table lists almost 750,000 clones, roughly two thirds of them singletons. The germline gives CDR1 KGHSH, CDR2 LQKENI. V was clipped by 2 bases and J by 8 bases, with 7 bases between them. This CDR3 contains 12 residues. This receptor was identified in a woman aged 25 to 39 in good health. The chain joins TRBV18 to TRBJ2-1; no reliable D call. Sequenced: memory CD4+ T cells sorted from blood. The subset was: CD45RA-negative fraction. The CDR3 reads CASSPGMHEQFF. In nucleotides, the CDR3 is TGTGCCAGCTCACCAGGTATGCATGAGCAGTTCTTC.